This TCR beta chain was profiled in a study of blood T cell repertoires in COVID-19. Study information: T cells, B-cell-depleted T cells, or PBMCs supplied cDNA or gDNA.

Losses at the gene ends were 2 bases for V and 1 base for J; bases not matched to a gene: 8. Germline CDR1 reads SGHVS; CDR2 reads FQNEAQ. The CDR3 runs to 16 residues. Generated by immunoSEQ multiplex PCR, the TCRdb table keeps only in-frame clones and is missing some. The sample has 200,000 to 300,000 clones, approximately 85% seen once; the top ten hold about 4%. The source of this sequence is a man aged 50 to 60 with acute or convalescent COVID-19. Sequencing input: peripheral blood. The chain is built from TRBV7-8 and TRBJ2-7, with 7 bases that match TRBD1. The chain's CDR3 is CASSLTQQGRSYEQYF. In DNA, the CDR3 is TGTGCCAGCAGCTTAACCCAACAGGGGAGATCCTACGAGCAGTACTTC.